Described below is a single T cell receptor beta chain sequence and its context. The target antigen is unknown. Exposure to brentuximab vedotin varied, and each patient had relapsed following autologous stem cell transplantation. The study purified CD4+ T cells from thawed PBMCs using magnetic negative selection. Method: immunoSEQ multiplex PCR; TCRdb's copy keeps in-frame clones and lacks some. The sample records more than 25,000 clones, approximately 83% being singletons. The record originates from a study of PD-1 blockade in classical Hodgkin lymphoma. Study-wide findings and caveats: Complete responders had baseline diversity similar to newly diagnosed patients. By C4D1, CD4+ diversity increased significantly, especially in complete responders.

The sequence derives from a human donor with classical Hodgkin lymphoma. The input for sequencing was CD4+ T cells from blood, taken at baseline.

Written as DNA, the CDR3 is TGTGCCAGCAGCTTCCTGGGGGCCGCGGGAGTCGCGGGATCCGGGGAGCTGTTTTTT. Protein product: CASSFLGAAGVAGSGELFF. The rearrangement links TRBV5-8 to TRBJ2-2; the D gene is possibly TRBD2 (7 bases). This CDR3 contains 19 residues. Germline CDR1 is SGHTS and CDR2 is YDEGEE. Trimming cost V 2 bases and J 6 bases, with 26 bases left between them. Full variable domain (outside the CDR3, taken from reference TRBV5-8 and TRBJ2-2): EAGVTQSPTHLIKTRGQQATLRCSPISGHTSVYWYQQALGLGLQFLLWYDEGEERNRGNFPPRFSGRQFPNYSSELNVNALELEDSALYLCASSFLGAAGVAGSGELFFGEGSRLTVL.